The 15 T cell receptor beta chains below were found in one sample sequenced in a study of blood T cell repertoires in COVID-19. Measured with immunoSEQ multiplex PCR; TCRdb has only the in-frame clones, and not every one. The table lists some 130,000 clones, approximately 88% of them singletons. The sequencing sample was made of peripheral blood. These receptors were obtained from a man aged 45-65 years with acute or convalescent COVID-19.

This chain joins TRBV5-1 and TRBJ1-5; 7 bases fit TRBD1. The germline V gene encodes CDR1 SGHRS and CDR2 YFSETQ. The V and J ends lost 2 bases and 1 base, in that order; junction bases with no gene match: 6. The CDR3 covers 16 residues. The CDR3 nucleotides read TGCGCCAGCAGCTTAGAAGGGGGCGCGAGCAATCAGCCCCAGCATTTT. It translates to CASSLEGGASNQPQHF.

This clone occurred a few times. The chain recombines TRBV10-3 with TRBJ1-1, with D possibly TRBD1 on 5 matching bases. Trimming left V 0 bases short and J 8 bases short, with 10 bases between. Germline V gene lookup returns CDR1 ENHRY and CDR2 SYGVKD. The CDR3 runs to 13 residues. The CDR3 sequence: CAISESGRTEAFF. CDR3 sequence (DNA): TGTGCCATCAGTGAGTCGGGGCGTACCGAAGCTTTCTTT.

The chain employs TRBV7-9 and TRBJ2-3, with TRBD2 matching over 14 bases. V trimming: 5 bases; J trimming: 3 bases; junction bases outside the gene matches: 10. Per germline, CDR1 SEHNR and CDR2 FQNEAQ (reference sequence). The CDR3 has 18 residues. The CDR3 nucleotides are TGTGCCAGCAGCCCACGGACTAGCGGGGGGTTTGTGACAGATACGCAGTATTTT. As protein: CASSPRTSGGFVTDTQYF.

The J gene is TRBJ1-2, the V gene TRBV29-1; D perhaps matches TRBD1 (6 bases). This CDR3 has 13 amino acids. Trimming removed 3 bases from V and 5 bases from J, with 13 bases in between. Germline CDR1 SQVTM, CDR2 ANQGSEA. The CDR3 protein is CSVEDRGEYGYTF. Written as DNA, the CDR3 is TGCAGCGTTGAGGACAGAGGGGAGTATGGCTACACCTTC.

This chain joins TRBV15 and TRBJ1-1; a possible D gene is TRBD1 (6 bases). Germline V gene lookup returns CDR1 LNHNV and CDR2 YYDKDF (reference sequence). CDR3 length: 14 amino acids. V dropped 5 bases and J dropped 1 base, with 11 bases sitting between them. CDR3 sequence: CATSRGAANTEAFF. For the CDR3, the DNA is TGTGCCACCAGCCGGGGGGCCGCGAACACTGAAGCTTTCTTT.

This sequence joins TRBV15 and TRBJ1-2, with D maybe TRBD1 (5 bases). The CDR3 contains 15 residues. V lost 0 bases, J lost 4 bases, and 12 bases lay in between. Germline V gene sequence: CDR1 LNHNV, CDR2 YYDKDF (reference sequence). The CDR3 spells CATSRDATTVYGYTF. CDR3 DNA: TGTGCCACCAGCAGAGATGCAACGACAGTCTATGGCTACACCTTC.

J is TRBJ1-4 and V is TRBV5-1; the D is unclear. CDR1 SGHRS and CDR2 YFSETQ come from the germline V gene. CDR3 length equals 14 residues. Between the trimmed V and J ends, which lost 0 bases and 11 bases, there was a span of 14 bases. The CDR3 coding sequence is TGCGCCAGCAGCTTGGAGGGCAGATGGAGGAAACTGTTTTTT. This translates into CASSLEGRWRKLFF.

V is TRBV9 and J is TRBJ1-2, with D possibly being TRBD1 (5 bases). Between the trimmed V and J ends, which lost 4 bases and 5 bases, there was a span of 12 bases. Per the germline V gene, CDR1 is SGDLS and CDR2 is YYNGEE. The CDR3 is 13 residues long. CDR3 coding DNA: TGTGCCAGCAGCTCGGGGACTATATATGGCTACACCTTC. Protein: CASSSGTIYGYTF. Using reference TRBV9 and TRBJ1-2 for the parts outside the CDR3, the full variable domain is DSGVTQTPKHLITATGQRVTLRCSPRSGDLSVYWYQQSLDQGLQFLIQYYNGEERAKGNILERFSAQQFPDLHSELNLSSLELGDSALYFCASSSGTIYGYTFGSGTRLTVV.

V usage is TRBV18 and J usage is TRBJ1-1, with 9 bases that match TRBD1. The CDR3 extends over 17 amino acids. Per germline, CDR1 KGHSH and CDR2 LQKENI. The trim removed 2 bases at V and 2 bases at J, leaving 9 bases unmatched. The CDR3 spells CASSPTQNRGQNTEAFF. As DNA, the CDR3 is TGTGCCAGCTCACCAACGCAAAACAGGGGGCAAAACACTGAAGCTTTCTTT.

The CDR3 loop is CASSYLRTEYTEAFF. The CDR3, as DNA: TGTGCCAGCAGTTACCTCCGGACTGAATACACTGAAGCTTTCTTT. This chain uses TRBV6-2 or TRBV6-3 with TRBJ1-1; D is undetermined. Trimming removed 2 bases from V and 3 bases from J, with 13 bases in between. The CDR3 length is 15 residues. Germline-derived CDR1 and CDR2 are MNHEY and SVGEGT.

This clone was picked up one time. The V call is TRBV10-3, the J call TRBJ1-2; the match to TRBD1 covers 8 bases. CDR1 and CDR2 from the germline V gene are ENHRY and SYGVKD. Trimming at V came to 6 bases and at J to 4 bases, leaving 10 bases not matched to a gene. The CDR3 extends over 15 amino acids. CDR3 coding DNA: TGTGCCATCAGGAGCCAGGGGGCCGGATTCTATGGCTACACCTTC. Protein sequence: CAIRSQGAGFYGYTF.

The chain links TRBV9 to TRBJ1-5, with D possibly TRBD1 on 5 matching bases. The V gene lost 3 bases and the J gene lost 9 bases, with 16 bases spanning the gap. Germline V gives CDR1 SGDLS, CDR2 YYNGEE. The CDR3 totals 14 residues. CDR3 sequence reads: CASSEAPWGGPQHF. Written as DNA, the CDR3 is TGTGCCAGCAGCGAGGCGCCGTGGGGCGGGCCCCAGCATTTT.

The chain joins TRBV29-1 to TRBJ1-4; no clear D gene. Germline values: CDR1 SQVTM, CDR2 ANQGSEA. Trimming took 2 bases from V and 7 from J, leaving 8 bases between them. CDR3 length: 12 amino acids. The CDR3 DNA follows: TGCAGCGTTGAACCCGAGGGTGAAAAACTGTTTTTT. The encoded protein is CSVEPEGEKLFF. The whole variable domain, remainder taken from reference TRBV29-1 and TRBJ1-4, is SAVISQKPSRDICQRGTSLTIQCQVDSQVTMMFWYRQQPGQSLTLIATANQGSEATYESGFVIDKFPISRPNLTFSTLTVSNMSPEDSSIYLCSVEPEGEKLFFGSGTQLSVL.

This clone was counted a single time. This chain joins TRBV29-1 and TRBJ1-2; 7 bases map to TRBD1. V lost 6 bases and J lost 3; bases outside the gene matches: 4. This CDR3 region has 12 residues. Germline lookup yields CDR1 SQVTM and CDR2 ANQGSEA. CDR3 amino acids: CSVGTAYYGYTF. In DNA, the CDR3 is TGCAGCGTGGGGACAGCCTACTATGGCTACACCTTC.

V and J are TRBV3-1 (or the pseudogene TRBV3-2) and TRBJ2-7, with D unclear. Germline CDR1 is LGHDT and CDR2 is YNNKEL (reference sequence). This CDR3 is 14 amino acids long. Trimming stripped 0 bases from V and 8 bases from J, with 14 bases between. The CDR3 region is CASSQDSENWKQYF. For the CDR3, the DNA is TGTGCCAGCAGCCAAGATTCGGAGAACTGGAAGCAGTACTTC.